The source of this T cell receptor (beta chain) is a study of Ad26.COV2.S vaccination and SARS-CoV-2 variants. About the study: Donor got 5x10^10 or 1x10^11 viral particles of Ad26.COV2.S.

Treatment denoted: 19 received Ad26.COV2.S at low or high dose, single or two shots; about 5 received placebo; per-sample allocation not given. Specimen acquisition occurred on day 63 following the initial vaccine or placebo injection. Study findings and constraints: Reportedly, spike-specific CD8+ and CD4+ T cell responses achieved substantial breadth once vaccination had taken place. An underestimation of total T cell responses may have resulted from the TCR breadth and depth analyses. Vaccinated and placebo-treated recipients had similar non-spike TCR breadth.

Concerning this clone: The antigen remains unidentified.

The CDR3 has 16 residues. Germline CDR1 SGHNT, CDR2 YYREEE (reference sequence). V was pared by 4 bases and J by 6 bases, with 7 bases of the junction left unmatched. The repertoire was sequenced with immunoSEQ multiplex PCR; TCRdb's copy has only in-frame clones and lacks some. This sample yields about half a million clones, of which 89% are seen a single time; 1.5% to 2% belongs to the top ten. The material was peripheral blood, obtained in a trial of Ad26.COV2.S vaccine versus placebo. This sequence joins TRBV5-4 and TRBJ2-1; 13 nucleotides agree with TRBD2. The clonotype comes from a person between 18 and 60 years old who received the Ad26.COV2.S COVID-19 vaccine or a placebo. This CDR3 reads CASSAPLAGGFNEQFF. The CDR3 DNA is TGTGCCAGCAGCGCACCACTAGCGGGAGGGTTCAATGAGCAGTTCTTC.